This is a list of T cell receptor beta chains from one sample in a study of shared clonotypes between healthy human individuals. The table came from immunoSEQ multiplex PCR; TCRdb's copy has only in-frame clones and leaves some out. The table records approximately 740,000 clones, 80% to 95% of them present only once. Sequenced material: naive CD8+ T cells sorted from blood. The receptor set was obtained from a young man in good health. The CDR3 runs from the conserved cysteine through the conserved F or W. A D gene is named only where the DNA matches it firmly. A row's size may be missing; if present it is once, few, many or a size class.

j_call,v_call,clone_size,d_call,cdr3_nt,cdr3_aa
TRBJ2-1,TRBV19,once,-,TGTGCCAGTAGTATCGGGGCAGGTAACAATGAGCAGTTCTTC,CASSIGAGNNEQFF
TRBJ2-1,TRBV19,once,-,TGTGCCAGTATAGGGAACTACAATGAGCAGTTCTTC,CASIGNYNEQFF
TRBJ2-2,TRBV9,-,-,TGTGCCAGTCTTGACCCCACCGGGGAGCTGTTTTTT,CASLDPTGELFF
TRBJ2-7,TRBV27,-,TRBD2,TGTGCCAGCAGTTTACTAGCGGGCTACGAGCAGTACTTC,CASSLLAGYEQYF
TRBJ1-2,TRBV6-5,-,-,TGTGCCAGCAGAGACGGACGGACGAATGGCTACACCTTC,CASRDGRTNGYTF
TRBJ2-1,TRBV5-1,-,TRBD2,TGCGCCAGCAGCGGGACTAGGAGCTCCTACAATGAGCAGTTCTTC,CASSGTRSSYNEQFF
TRBJ1-1,TRBV27,-,-,TGTGCCAGCAGTTTACCGGGGCGGGCTGAAGCTTTCTTT,CASSLPGRAEAFF
TRBJ2-1,TRBV7-9,-,TRBD2,TGTGCCAGCAGTGTCCGGGCGGGAGGTGAGCAGTTCTTC,CASSVRAGGEQFF
TRBJ2-7,TRBV28,once,-,TGTGCCAGCAGTTCCGGACTTACCGCCTACGAGCAGTACTTC,CASSSGLTAYEQYF
TRBJ2-7,TRBV19,-,TRBD2,TGTGCCAGTGGCGCGGGGGGGGAGCAGTACTTC,CASGAGGEQYF
TRBJ2-2,TRBV4-1,-,-,TGCGCCAGCAGCCACACCGGGACACTAAACACCGGGGAGCTGTTTTTT,CASSHTGTLNTGELFF
TRBJ2-1,TRBV2,-,TRBD2,TGTGCCAGCAGTGATATTGTAGCGGGAGGGCCGGGGTACAATGAGCAGTTCTTC,CASSDIVAGGPGYNEQFF
TRBJ2-3,TRBV2,-,TRBD1,TGTGCCAGCAGTGAGACTGATGACAGGGCACCCACAGATACGCAGTATTTT,CASSETDDRAPTDTQYF
TRBJ2-7,TRBV6-5,-,-,TGTGCCAGCAGTTTCTTGAACAGTCCGGGCGACGAGCAGTACTTC,CASSFLNSPGDEQYF
TRBJ2-3,TRBV10-3,-,-,TGTGCCATCAAATATGGGGATACGCAGTATTTT,CAIKYGDTQYF
TRBJ2-7,TRBV9,-,TRBD2,TGTGCCAGCAGCGCTGAGGCTAGCGGAAACTACGAGCAGTACTTC,CASSAEASGNYEQYF